The 21 T cell receptor beta chains below all came from one sample that was sequenced in a study of neurological immune-mediated disorders. Described time point: technical triplicate 2. Each CDR3 protein is one row after TCRdb ran MiXCR on the 5' RACE reads. The table records about 59,000 distinct CDR3 sequences, around 24% of them present only once. The sample taken for sequencing was PBMCs. Receptors originate from a man aged 55 to 69 with HTLV-1-associated myelopathy (HAM/TSP).

This chain connects TRBV7-9 to TRBJ2-1; D ambiguous. The V end was cut by 3 bases, the J end by 3 bases, with 6 bases between. CDR3 length: 13 residues. Germline CDR1 and CDR2: SEHNR and FQNEAQ (reference sequence). The DNA of the CDR3 is TGTGCCAGCAGCTTGGACGGCTACAATGAGCAGTTCTTC. Protein product: CASSLDGYNEQFF.

This clonotype was observed at least ten times. The V call is TRBV28, the J call TRBJ1-1; D unclear. V lost 7 bases and J lost 1, with 7 bases in between. This CDR3 comprises 12 residues. CDR1 and CDR2 from the germline V gene are MDHEN and SYDVKM. In nucleotides, the CDR3 is TGTGCCAGCACTACGGGGAACACTGAAGCTTTCTTT. Amino acid sequence: CASTTGNTEAFF.

This clonotype has ten or more counts. The rearrangement links TRBV5-1 to TRBJ1-1; D may be TRBD1 (5 bases). The V and J ends lost 0 bases and 1 base respectively, with 10 bases between them. Per germline, CDR1 SGHRS and CDR2 YFSETQ. The CDR3 spans 15 residues. The CDR3 reads CASSLEGRANTEAFF. CDR3 coding DNA: TGCGCCAGCAGCTTGGAGGGCAGGGCGAACACTGAAGCTTTCTTT.

This clonotype came up many times. V usage is TRBV5-1 and J usage is TRBJ2-3; D is ambiguous. This CDR3 region has 13 residues. Germline CDR1 reads SGHRS; CDR2 reads YFSETQ. Trimming removed 4 bases at V and 1 base at J, with 7 bases between. The CDR3 sequence: CASSDDRTDTQYF. DNA for the CDR3: TGCGCCAGCAGCGACGACCGCACAGATACGCAGTATTTT.

This clonotype has a count of ten or more. The chain couples TRBV6-6 to TRBJ2-5; 7 nucleotides match TRBD1. Trimming cost V 11 bases and J 5 bases; bases outside gene matches: 23. Germline lookup yields CDR1 MNHNY and CDR2 SVGAGI (reference sequence). The CDR3 contains 17 residues. The CDR3 spells CASKGKENRGRLETQYF. In DNA form, the CDR3 reads TGTGCCTCAAAGGGCAAAGAAAACAGGGGCCGTTTGGAGACCCAGTACTTC.

The gene calls are TRBV2 and TRBJ2-7, with TRBD1 matching over 7 bases. The CDR3 is made up of 14 amino acids. The V gene end was trimmed by 10 bases and the J gene end by 3 bases; junction bases not matched to a gene: 12. Germline V lookup: CDR1 SNHLY, CDR2 FYNNEI. CDR3 sequence: CANPPGQRDYEQYF. CDR3 coding DNA: TGTGCCAACCCGCCGGGACAGAGAGACTACGAGCAGTACTTC.

Concerning this clonotype itself: This clone may be a read error of a much larger clone one base away. The J gene is TRBJ1-1, the V gene TRBV10-3; a weak D match, TRBD1 (5 bases). Germline CDR1 ENHRY, CDR2 SYGVKD. The CDR3 is 13 residues long. CDR3 nucleotides: TGTGCCATCATTGAGGGGATGAACACTGAAGCTTTCTTT. Protein: CAIIEGMNTEAFF.

The chain has TRBV20-1 and TRBJ1-2, with D perhaps matching TRBD1 (6 bases). Germline lookup yields CDR1 DFQATT and CDR2 SNEGSKA (reference sequence). The V gene lost 3 bases and the J gene lost 9 bases, with 23 bases spanning the gap. This CDR3 has 15 amino acids. In DNA, the CDR3 is TGCAGTGCTAGGGAGACGGGGGCCCTCAGTGATAGCTACACCTTC. It translates to CSARETGALSDSYTF.

This clonotype was seen repeatedly, ten times or more. This sequence joins TRBV7-3 and TRBJ2-1, with 7 bases aligning to TRBD2. The ends lost 3 bases at V and 5 bases at J; junction bases unmatched: 4. Germline CDR1 SGHTA, CDR2 FQGTGA. The CDR3 is made up of 14 amino acids. CDR3 coding DNA: TGTGCCAGCAGCTTCGGCGGGAGTGACAATGAGCAGTTCTTC. Translation gives CASSFGGSDNEQFF. Drawing the rest from reference TRBV7-3 and TRBJ2-1, the complete variable domain is GAGVSQTPSNKVTEKGKYVELRCDPISGHTALYWYRQSLGQGPEFLIYFQGTGAADDSGLPNDRFFAVRPEGSVSTLKIQRTERGDSAVYLCASSFGGSDNEQFFGPGTRLTVL.

The chain links TRBV20-1 to TRBJ2-1, with 7 bases aligning to TRBD2. V shed 1 base and J 10 bases; nucleotides not matched to a gene: 7. The germline gives CDR1 DFQATT, CDR2 SNEGSKA (reference sequence). The CDR3 contains 13 residues. The CDR3 is CSARGAGVEEQFF. DNA for the CDR3: TGCAGTGCTAGAGGTGCGGGAGTCGAGGAGCAGTTCTTC.

This clonotype was recorded many times. The rearrangement uses TRBV6-1 and TRBJ1-3; no definite D call. Germline CDR1 is MNHNS and CDR2 is SASEGT. The CDR3 is made up of 11 amino acids. V lost 8 bases to trimming and J lost 3 bases, with 5 bases between them. The CDR3 is CASGFGNTIYF. As DNA, the CDR3 is TGTGCCAGCGGTTTTGGAAACACCATATATTTT.

This clonotype occurred many times. The rearrangement links TRBV3-1 to TRBJ1-2; D gene unclear. V lost 1 base to trimming and J lost 8 bases, with 11 bases between them. Germline V CDR1 and CDR2: LGHDT, YNNKEL (reference sequence). This CDR3 region has 13 residues. The DNA for the CDR3 is TGTGCCAGCAGCCAAGTCGTGGACGGCGGCTACACCTTC. Translated: CASSQVVDGGYTF.

Only one count was recorded for this clonotype. The chain uses TRBV5-1 and TRBJ2-1; 9 bases agree with TRBD2. CDR1 and CDR2 from the germline V gene are SGHRS and YFSETQ. The J segment lost 0 bases and the V segment lost 0 bases, leaving 7 bases of the junction unmatched. This CDR3 comprises 18 residues. The CDR3 reads CASSLGLAAQSSYNEQFF. The CDR3, as DNA: TGCGCCAGCAGCTTGGGACTAGCGGCCCAGAGCTCCTACAATGAGCAGTTCTTC.

At least ten counts were recorded for this clonotype. The chain carries TRBV2 and TRBJ1-5; D remains unclear. Germline CDR1 reads SNHLY; CDR2 reads FYNNEI. The CDR3 spans 13 residues. Trimming took off 8 bases at V and 6 bases at J, with 14 bases between the two ends. The CDR3 sequence is CASAESGSQPQHF. The CDR3 bases are TGTGCCAGCGCCGAAAGTGGTTCTCAGCCCCAGCATTTT.

This clonotype was detected many times. The rearrangement joins TRBV5-1 to TRBJ2-1; no firm D call. Germline CDR1 and CDR2: SGHRS and YFSETQ. CDR3 length: 15 amino acids. V lost 0 bases and J 3 bases, leaving 10 bases between the germline ends. The CDR3 is CASSLDASNYNEQFF. The CDR3 region has the DNA TGCGCCAGCAGCTTGGATGCTAGTAACTACAATGAGCAGTTCTTC. Based on the CDR3 plus reference TRBV5-1 and TRBJ2-1, the full variable domain is KAGVTQTPRYLIKTRGQQVTLSCSPISGHRSVSWYQQTPGQGLQFLFEYFSETQRNKGNFPGRFSGRQFSNSRSEMNVSTLELGDSALYLCASSLDASNYNEQFFGPGTRLTVL.

This clonotype has ten or more counts. The genes are TRBV28 and TRBJ2-5; 8 nucleotides line up with TRBD1. Trimming took 5 bases from V and 5 from J; bases not matched to a gene: 7. Germline V gene data show CDR1 as MDHEN and CDR2 as SYDVKM. The CDR3 sequence is 14 residues long. For the CDR3, the DNA is TGTGCCAGCAGTACCAGGGGGCAATGGGAGACCCAGTACTTC. It encodes CASSTRGQWETQYF. Complete variable domain (other parts from reference TRBV28 and TRBJ2-5): DVKVTQSSRYLVKRTGEKVFLECVQDMDHENMFWYRQDPGLGLRLIYFSYDVKMKEKGDIPEGYSVSREKKERFSLILESASTNQTSMYLCASSTRGQWETQYFGPGTRLLVL.

There are many counts of this clonotype. The gene calls are TRBV6-6 and TRBJ2-7, with 8 bases lining up with TRBD2. With V trimmed by 6 bases and J by 0 bases, 7 bases remained unmatched. The germline CDR1 and CDR2 sequences are MNHNY and SVGAGI (reference sequence). There are 15 residues in the CDR3. CDR3 residues: CASRLTSASSYEQYF. The CDR3 region has the DNA TGTGCCAGCAGGCTGACTAGCGCCAGCTCCTACGAGCAGTACTTC.

The table lists this clonotype with many counts. The rearrangement links TRBV20-1 to TRBJ2-7; TRBD2 is a possible D gene (5 bases). Trimming shortened V by 6 bases and J by 0 bases, and 18 bases separated the two germline ends. Germline loops: CDR1 DFQATT, CDR2 SNEGSKA (reference sequence). There are 15 residues in the CDR3. CDR3 residues: CSAIPQMGASYEQYF. In nucleotides, the CDR3 is TGCAGTGCGATCCCCCAAATGGGAGCCTCCTACGAGCAGTACTTC.

This clonotype showed up many times. V and J are TRBV3-1 and TRBJ2-5, with a weak D call TRBD2 (6 bases). Germline-derived CDR1 and CDR2 are LGHDT and YNNKEL (reference sequence). This CDR3 is built from 14 residues. Trimming took 4 bases from V and 1 from J, leaving 10 bases between them. Written as DNA, the CDR3 is TGTGCCAGCAGCCGTGGGACTTTCCAAGAGACCCAGTACTTC. Translation gives CASSRGTFQETQYF.

This clonotype was detected ten times or more. CDR3: CASSLMGGSYEQFF. The CDR3 nucleotides are TGTGCCAGCAGCTTAATGGGCGGGAGCTATGAGCAGTTCTTC. V gene TRBV7-2 combines with J gene TRBJ2-1, with 7 bases identical to TRBD2. This CDR3 region has 14 residues. CDR1 and CDR2 (germline): SGHTA, FQGNSA. V gave up 2 bases and J gave up 8 bases; unmatched junction bases: 6.

This clonotype occurred a few times. The genes are TRBV11-2 and TRBJ2-3, with 12 bases that match TRBD2. Germline loops: CDR1 SGHAT, CDR2 FQNNGV. With V trimmed by 0 bases and J by 2 bases, 6 bases remained unmatched. This CDR3 is built from 18 residues. This CDR3 is CASSLDPLAGGPTDTQYF. The DNA for the CDR3 is TGTGCCAGCAGCTTAGATCCCCTAGCGGGAGGGCCCACAGATACGCAGTATTTT. The complete variable domain, with remaining parts taken from reference TRBV11-2 and TRBJ2-3, reads EAGVAQSPRYKIIEKRQSVAFWCNPISGHATLYWYQQILGQGPKLLIQFQNNGVVDDSQLPKDRFSAERLKGVDSTLKIQPAKLEDSAVYLCASSLDPLAGGPTDTQYFGPGTRLTVL.